This TCR beta chain stems from a study of cytomegalovirus exposure and HLA in healthy donors. As to this clone: A junction end diverges from the germline sequence, so it may reflect a read error.

The germline CDR1 and CDR2 sequences are SEHNR and FQNEAQ (reference sequence). The CDR3 runs 14 residues. It was with 60 Vbeta and 13 Jbeta primers that the PCR ran. Assay used: immunoSEQ multiplex PCR; TCRdb lists only in-frame clones, some missing. Of about 200,000 clones listed, around four fifths are singletons. The sequenced sample was PBMCs. The chain uses TRBV7-9 and TRBJ1-2, with 9 positions matching TRBD1. The source is a man in his forties in good health and CMV-seropositive. CDR3 in DNA: TGTTCCAGCAGCTTCACGGGACAGGGCTATGGCTACACCTTC. This sequence encodes CSSSFTGQGYGYTF.